This is a list of T cell receptor beta chains from one sample in a study of cytomegalovirus exposure and HLA in healthy donors. Libraries were prepared by immunoSEQ multiplex PCR; TCRdb keeps only in-frame clonotypes and omits some of them. Of around 180,000 clones listed, around 82% are singletons. Sequencing used PBMCs. These receptor sequences come from a man between 60 and 70 years old in good health and CMV-seronegative. CDR3s include the opening cysteine and the closing phenylalanine or tryptophan. D genes are given only for firm matches. Size tells how often a clone was seen (once, few, many) or the class of an expanded clone, and some rows leave it out.

J | V | D | size | CDR3 | DNA
TRBJ1-1 | TRBV19 | NA | NA | CASSIQGLNTEAFF | TGTGCCAGTAGTATCCAGGGTTTGAACACTGAAGCTTTCTTT
TRBJ2-7 | TRBV5-6 | TRBD1 | NA | CASSLASMGQGLGQYF | TGTGCCAGCAGCTTGGCGTCCATGGGACAGGGACTGGGGCAGTACTTC
TRBJ1-4 | TRBV5-6 | NA | NA | CASSPKSWGGVTNEKLFF | TGTGCCAGCAGCCCAAAGTCGTGGGGAGGAGTCACTAATGAAAAACTGTTTTTT
TRBJ2-1 | TRBV12-2 | NA | few | CASRLGVTSGVYNEQFF | TGTGCAAGTCGCTTAGGGGTGACTAGCGGGGTTTACAATGAGCAGTTCTTC
TRBJ1-5 | TRBV5-1 | NA | NA | CASSLTGGNQPQHF | TGCGCCAGCAGCTTGACAGGTGGCAATCAGCCCCAGCATTTT
TRBJ1-1 | TRBV4-1 | NA | NA | CASSQQGFAEAFF | TGCGCCAGCAGCCAACAGGGGTTCGCTGAAGCTTTCTTT
TRBJ2-1 | TRBV2 | NA | NA | CASQPGLIYNEQFF | TGTGCCAGCCAACCGGGACTCATCTACAATGAGCAGTTCTTC
TRBJ1-1 | TRBV5-1 | TRBD1 | NA | CASSFQTGGTEAFF | TGCGCCAGCAGCTTCCAAACAGGGGGCACTGAAGCTTTCTTT
TRBJ2-7 | TRBV2 | NA | NA | CASSSDRPQGEQYF | TGTGCCAGCAGCTCTGACAGGCCCCAGGGTGAGCAGTACTTC
TRBJ2-6 | TRBV6-5 | TRBD1 | NA | CASRPGTAGANVLTF | TGTGCCAGCAGACCCGGGACAGCTGGGGCCAACGTCCTGACTTTC
TRBJ2-7 | TRBV7-2 | TRBD2 | NA | CASSREGPPYEQYF | TGTGCCAGCAGCCGGGAGGGCCCACCCTACGAGCAGTACTTC
TRBJ1-1 | TRBV2 | NA | few | CASSAGVNTEAFF | TGTGCCAGCAGTGCAGGGGTGAACACTGAAGCTTTCTTT
TRBJ1-2 | TRBV7-9 | NA | NA | CSSSSSDYGYTF | TGTTCCAGCAGCTCATCGGACTATGGCTACACCTTC
TRBJ2-7 | TRBV6-6 | NA | NA | CASSHPSGHEQYF | TGTGCCAGCAGCCACCCGAGCGGCCACGAGCAGTACTTC
TRBJ2-1 | TRBV6-1 | NA | once | CASGAGLGNEQFF | TGTGCCAGCGGGGCCGGATTGGGGAATGAGCAGTTCTTC
TRBJ2-1 | TRBV9 | TRBD1 | NA | CASSVVRTGENEQFF | TGTGCCAGCAGCGTAGTAAGGACAGGGGAGAATGAGCAGTTCTTC
TRBJ2-2 | TRBV15 | NA | NA | CATIQGYSNTGELFF | TGTGCCACAATTCAGGGGTACTCGAACACCGGGGAGCTGTTTTTT
TRBJ2-7 | TRBV2 | NA | NA | CASSAGLHYEQYF | TGTGCCAGCTCGGCGGGCCTCCACTACGAGCAGTACTTC
TRBJ2-5 | TRBV6-6 | NA | NA | CASSYSSRDETQYF | TGTGCCAGCAGTTACTCTTCCAGGGATGAGACCCAGTACTTC
TRBJ2-7 | TRBV18 | TRBD1 | few | CASSPPGRQGYEQYF | TGTGCCAGCTCACCACCTGGGAGACAGGGCTACGAGCAGTACTTC
TRBJ2-3 | TRBV6-5 | NA | NA | CASSSGLAQYF | TGTGCCAGCAGTTCCGGACTTGCGCAGTATTTT
TRBJ2-7 | TRBV7-2 | NA | NA | CASSPSRQVYEQYF | TGTGCCAGCAGTCCTAGCCGACAGGTCTACGAGCAGTACTTC
TRBJ1-1 | TRBV7-2 | TRBD1 | NA | CASSSKTGWIGLTDTEAFF | TGTGCCAGCAGCTCGAAGACAGGGTGGATAGGATTGACGGACACTGAAGCTTTCTTT
TRBJ1-2 | TRBV15 | NA | NA | CATGPGGVRDYGYTF | TGTGCCACAGGACCGGGGGGGGTGAGGGACTATGGCTACACCTTC
TRBJ2-2 | TRBV27 | NA | NA | CASSLSRAVTGELFF | TGTGCCAGCAGTTTATCGCGGGCAGTCACCGGGGAGCTGTTTTTT
TRBJ2-3 | TRBV29-1 | TRBD2 | few | CSVGTSGDFTDTQYF | TGCAGCGTAGGGACTAGCGGAGACTTCACAGATACGCAGTATTTT
TRBJ1-1 | TRBV5-6 | NA | once | CASSLVGQKHTEAFF | TGTGCCAGCAGCTTGGTCGGACAGAAGCACACTGAAGCTTTCTTT
TRBJ1-5 | TRBV29-1 | TRBD1 | NA | CSVRDRVDINQPQHF | TGCAGCGTCCGAGACAGGGTAGACATCAATCAGCCCCAGCATTTT
TRBJ1-2 | TRBV6-1 | NA | NA | CASRLTEVYGYTF | TGTGCCAGCAGACTGACAGAAGTCTATGGCTACACCTTC
TRBJ2-7 | TRBV29-1 | NA | NA | CSVATDYEQYF | TGCAGCGTTGCCACAGACTACGAGCAGTACTTC
TRBJ1-5 | TRBV6-1 | NA | NA | CASSEGLGYSNQPQNF | TGTGCCAGCAGTGAAGGTTTAGGATATAGCAATCAGCCCCAGAATTTT
TRBJ2-7 | TRBV6-6 | TRBD2 | NA | CASGLAPYEQYF | TGTGCCAGCGGACTAGCGCCTTACGAGCAGTACTTC
TRBJ1-1 | TRBV25-1 | NA | NA | CASSATREVRTEAFF | TGTGCCAGCAGTGCGACCAGGGAGGTGAGGACTGAAGCTTTCTTT
TRBJ2-5 | TRBV5-6 | NA | NA | CASSLQAQETQYF | TGTGCCAGCAGCTTACAGGCGCAAGAGACCCAGTACTTC
TRBJ1-2 | TRBV5-4 | TRBD1 | NA | CASSRGQGSGGYTF | TGTGCCAGCAGCCGGGGACAGGGGAGTGGCGGCTACACCTTC
TRBJ2-7 | TRBV2 | NA | NA | CASSEVAGPYEQYF | TGTGCCAGCAGTGAAGTTGCAGGCCCCTACGAGCAGTACTTC
TRBJ1-2 | TRBV19 | TRBD1 | NA | CASSTVTGMGYGYTF | TGTGCCAGTAGTACCGTGACAGGGATGGGCTATGGCTACACCTTC
TRBJ2-1 | TRBV5-6 | TRBD2 | NA | CASSGDPLAGEYEQFF | TGTGCCAGCAGCGGAGACCCCCTAGCGGGGGAGTATGAGCAGTTCTTC
TRBJ2-1 | TRBV7-2 | NA | NA | CASSLLGVGSSYNEQFF | TGTGCCAGCAGCTTACTCGGGGTCGGCAGCTCCTACAATGAGCAGTTCTTC
TRBJ1-6 | TRBV5-1 | NA | few | CASSLRFEASFSSYNSPLHF | TGCGCCAGCAGCTTGAGATTTGAGGCTTCCTTTAGCTCCTATAATTCACCCCTCCACTTT
TRBJ1-4 | TRBV19 | TRBD1 | NA | CASRDRGEKLFF | TGTGCCAGCCGGGACAGGGGCGAAAAACTGTTTTTT
TRBJ2-1 | TRBV7-9 | TRBD1 | NA | CASSLGRQGAYEQFF | TGTGCCAGCAGCTTAGGTCGTCAGGGGGCCTATGAGCAGTTCTTC
TRBJ2-4 | TRBV4-2 | TRBD1 | NA | CASSQGQGVNIQYF | TGTGCCAGCAGCCAAGGTCAGGGGGTAAACATTCAGTACTTC
TRBJ2-2 | TRBV5-1 | NA | NA | CASSLPPTGELFF | TGCGCCAGCAGCCTCCCTCCCACCGGGGAGCTGTTTTTT
TRBJ2-7 | TRBV29-1 | NA | NA | CSVVETPYYEQYF | TGCAGCGTTGTAGAGACACCTTACTACGAGCAGTACTTC
TRBJ1-3 | TRBV28 | NA | once | CASSPTQSRVGNTIYF | TGTGCCAGCAGTCCGACCCAGAGCAGGGTTGGAAACACCATATATTTT
TRBJ2-7 | TRBV2 | TRBD1 | few | CASSAWTGTYEQYF | TGTGCCAGCAGCGCCTGGACAGGAACCTACGAGCAGTACTTC
TRBJ1-5 | TRBV19 | NA | NA | CATDTSNQPQHF | TGTGCCACAGACACCTCCAATCAGCCCCAGCATTTT
TRBJ2-7 | TRBV19 | TRBD1 | NA | CASSIGHQGATYEQYF | TGTGCCAGTAGTATAGGTCACCAGGGGGCTACCTACGAGCAGTACTTC
TRBJ1-2 | TRBV6-4 | NA | once | CASSSDRFSSYGYTF | TGTGCCAGCAGTTCTGACAGGTTTTCCTCCTATGGCTACACCTTC
TRBJ2-2 | TRBV5-6 | TRBD1 | few | CASSSGTGVSGELFF | TGTGCCAGCAGCTCGGGGACAGGGGTGAGCGGGGAGCTGTTTTTT
TRBJ1-2 | TRBV6-1 | TRBD1 | NA | CASSGKGQGARSPFGYTF | TGTGCCAGCAGTGGGAAGGGACAGGGCGCGCGTTCTCCGTTTGGCTACACCTTC
TRBJ2-3 | TRBV6-5 | TRBD1 | NA | CASSYVGQGGDTQYF | TGTGCCAGCAGTTACGTGGGACAGGGGGGAGATACGCAGTATTTT
TRBJ2-1 | TRBV5-1 | NA | NA | CASSSGTRADVGEQFF | TGCGCCAGCAGCTCAGGGACACGGGCCGACGTTGGTGAGCAGTTCTTC
TRBJ2-5 | TRBV5-4 | NA | NA | CASSPRPIETQYF | TGTGCCAGCAGCCCGCGCCCCATAGAGACCCAGTACTTC
TRBJ1-5 | TRBV7-8 | TRBD1 | NA | CASSTGTGMQPQHF | TGTGCCAGCAGTACCGGGACAGGGATGCAGCCCCAGCATTTT
TRBJ2-2 | TRBV27 | NA | once | CASSLGTPTGELFF | TGTGCCAGCAGTTTGGGGACACCGACCGGGGAGCTGTTTTTT
TRBJ1-1 | TRBV5-1 | TRBD1 | NA | CASSLQQGQTEAFF | TGCGCCAGCAGCCTGCAACAGGGGCAGACTGAAGCTTTCTTT